The 7 T cell receptor beta chains below come from one sample, sequenced in a study of cytomegalovirus exposure and HLA in healthy donors. The PCR used 60 Vbeta and 13 Jbeta primers. TCRdb keeps only in-frame clones here, not all; method: immunoSEQ multiplex PCR. This table has approximately 120,000 clones, roughly 79% appearing once. The sample taken for sequencing was PBMCs. These receptor sequences come from a woman between 50 and 59 years old in good health and CMV-seropositive.

This clone was seen a handful of times. The chain has TRBV6-6 and TRBJ1-1, with a weak D call TRBD1 (5 bases). CDR1 and CDR2 from the germline V gene are MNHNY and SVGAGI (reference sequence). This CDR3 is 14 amino acids long. The V gene lost 4 bases and the J gene lost 2 bases, with 11 bases spanning the gap. CDR3 bases: TGTGCCAGCAGTTCCGCGGGGGAAAACACTGAAGCTTTCTTT. Its translation: CASSSAGENTEAFF.

The rearrangement links TRBV6-6 to TRBJ2-7; TRBD1 matches 10 bases. The CDR3 extends over 13 amino acids. Germline V lookup: CDR1 MNHNY, CDR2 SVGAGI (reference sequence). V was pared by 5 bases and J by 5 bases, with 3 bases of the junction left unmatched. The CDR3 coding sequence is TGTGCCAGCAGTGGACAGGGGGAAAACGAGCAGTACTTC. Encoded protein: CASSGQGENEQYF.

The chain links TRBV5-6 to TRBJ2-2, with D perhaps matching TRBD1 (6 bases). This CDR3 is built from 13 residues. V lost 2 bases to trimming and J lost 6 bases, with 8 bases between them. Germline values: CDR1 SGHDT, CDR2 YYEEEE. The CDR3 loop reads CASSLHRAGELFF. The CDR3 nucleotides are TGTGCCAGCAGCTTACACAGGGCCGGGGAGCTGTTTTTT.

A word on this clone: A read error may produce the germline difference seen at one junction end. This sequence joins TRBV7-3 and TRBJ2-1, with D maybe TRBD2 (6 bases). From germline, CDR1 is SGHTA and CDR2 FQGTGA. The CDR3 is 13 residues long. The CDR3 DNA reads TGTGCCAGCAGCATAACTCTAGCGAATGAGCAGTTCTTC. It encodes CASSITLANEQFF.

Of note for this clone: Other DNA sequences of this sample code for an identical CDR3. The DNA for the CDR3 is TGTGCCAGCAGTGGGACATATAGCTCTGGGGCCAACGTCCTGACTTTC. Translation gives CASSGTYSSGANVLTF. This chain connects TRBV2 to TRBJ2-6; tentative D call: TRBD1 (5 bases). CDR3 length: 16 amino acids. CDR1 and CDR2 (germline): SNHLY, FYNNEI. The V gene lost 4 bases and the J gene lost 0 bases, with 10 bases spanning the gap.

The chain carries TRBV27 and TRBJ1-1; TRBD1 might be the D (6 bases). This CDR3 is 13 amino acids long. Trimming removed 6 bases from V and 1 base from J, with 9 bases in between. Per germline, CDR1 MNHEY and CDR2 SMNVEV (reference sequence). CDR3 nucleotides: TGTGCCAGCAGGCTACAGGGGAACACTGAAGCTTTCTTT. It yields the protein CASRLQGNTEAFF.

The chain employs TRBV5-6 and TRBJ2-5; tentatively, D is TRBD1 (5 bases). The CDR3 covers 13 residues. Per the germline V gene, CDR1 is SGHDT and CDR2 is YYEEEE. V was clipped by 2 bases and J by 5 bases, with 10 bases between them. The CDR3 loop is CASSFRAGETQYF. The CDR3, as DNA: TGTGCCAGCAGCTTCAGGGCAGGGGAGACCCAGTACTTC.